This section outlines one TCR beta chain sequence together with its context. The antigen is undetermined. This entry comes from a study of a mutant IDH1 vaccine in newly diagnosed glioma. Across the study: First vaccine doses came 4-6 weeks after radiotherapy alone, or with temozolomide cycles. The study, taken as a whole, reports: Pseudoprogression apparently tracked independently of changes in top peripheral T cell clonotypes. Vaccination induced immune responses in around 94% of patients.

Time point defined: week 35, safety follow-up. Every single dose of the vaccine, 300 ug of mutant IDH1 20-mer peptide, came with topical imiquimod. New IDH1-mutant, ATRX-lost WHO grade 3 or 4 astrocytomas occurred in donors. The table came from immunoSEQ multiplex PCR; TCRdb's copy has only in-frame clones and leaves some out. The table lists about 42,000 clones, approximately 80% of them singletons. V shed 6 bases and J 6 bases; nucleotides not matched to a gene: 3. The CDR3 totals 13 residues. Germline V gene lookup returns CDR1 SNHLY and CDR2 FYNNEI. Here the sequenced sample was PBMCs, taken from a glioma patient whose treatment included an IDH1 peptide vaccine. This chain links TRBV2 with TRBJ2-7; 12 positions match TRBD1. The sequence derives from a woman in her forties or fifties with glioma. This chain's CDR3 is CASRGQGASEQYF. The CDR3 bases are TGTGCCAGCAGGGGACAGGGGGCATCCGAGCAGTACTTC.